A selection of T cell receptor beta chains follows, all from one sample in a study of blood T cell repertoires in COVID-19. The method was immunoSEQ multiplex PCR; TCRdb's version includes in-frame clones alone and lacks a portion of them. The sample lists 100,000 to 120,000 clones, over 75% occurring once. The sample consisted of peripheral blood. Every receptor here comes from a man in his fifties or sixties with acute or convalescent COVID-19. The CDR3 runs from the conserved cysteine through the conserved F or W. A D gene is named only where the DNA matches it firmly. Not every row has a clone size; where given, it reads once, few, many or a size class.

abundance,j_gene,v_gene,d_gene,CDR3nt,CDR3aa
-,TRBJ2-7,TRBV14,-,TGTGCCAGCAGCCATACTGTAGATCCCGAGCAGTACTTC,CASSHTVDPEQYF
-,TRBJ2-2,TRBV11-2,-,TGTGCCAGCAGCTTCCCATCAGGGGCCCCTAACACCGGGGAGCTGTTTTTT,CASSFPSGAPNTGELFF
-,TRBJ2-7,TRBV6-5,TRBD1,TGTGCCAGCAGCTCCGGGACAGTAGCCTACGAGCAGTACTTC,CASSSGTVAYEQYF
-,TRBJ2-7,TRBV5-1,TRBD1,TGCGCCAGCAGCTTAACCGGGACAGGGGACTACGAGCAGTACTTC,CASSLTGTGDYEQYF
-,TRBJ1-6,TRBV3-1/TRBV3-2,-,TGTGCCAGCAGGAGGGTCTATAATTCACCCCTCCACTTT,CASRRVYNSPLHF
few,TRBJ1-6,TRBV18,-,TGTGCCAGCTCTCGGGAGTATAATTCACCCCTCCACTTT,CASSREYNSPLHF
few,TRBJ1-3,TRBV19,-,TGTGCCAGTAGTCCGGGTACAGGAAACACCATATATTTT,CASSPGTGNTIYF
-,TRBJ1-1,TRBV11-3,TRBD1,TGTGCCAGCAGCTCCGGACAGGGGCCCTTAACTGAAGCTTTCTTT,CASSSGQGPLTEAFF
-,TRBJ2-6,TRBV7-8,-,TGTGCCATGGAGGAGTGGGACTCAGGGGCCAACGTCCTGACTTTC,CAMEEWDSGANVLTF
-,TRBJ2-5,TRBV15,-,TGTGCCACCAGCAGAGAGCGGACAGTGGCTCAAGAGACCCAGTACTTC,CATSRERTVAQETQYF
-,TRBJ2-2,TRBV6-1,TRBD1,TGTGCCAGCAGTGGCGAGCTTCAGGGGGCTGGCACCGGGGAGCTGTTTTTT,CASSGELQGAGTGELFF
-,TRBJ2-1,TRBV7-8,TRBD2,TGTGCCAGCAGTAGTTTACTAGCGGGGGGATATGAGCAGTTCTTC,CASSSLLAGGYEQFF
-,TRBJ1-2,TRBV10-3,TRBD1,TGTGCCATCAACGCCGGACAGGGCGGCTACACCTTC,CAINAGQGGYTF
-,TRBJ2-3,TRBV28,TRBD1,TGTGCCAGCAGTGAGACAGGGGATTCTGATACGCAGTATTTT,CASSETGDSDTQYF
-,TRBJ2-1,TRBV7-8,TRBD2,TGTGCCAGCAGCACCCCGATCAGGACTAGCGGGAGGACCACCTACAATGAGCAGTTCTTC,CASSTPIRTSGRTTYNEQFF
-,TRBJ1-2,TRBV3-1/TRBV3-2,TRBD1,TGTGCCAGCAGCCCCGACAGGGTTGGCTACACCTTC,CASSPDRVGYTF
-,TRBJ2-2,TRBV25-1,-,TGTGCCAGCAGTGAATTGGGGGGAACTAGCACCGGGGAGCTGTTTTTT,CASSELGGTSTGELFF
few,TRBJ1-2,TRBV5-1,-,TGCGCCAGCAGCCCACTACAGATGACAGGCGTAACTAACTATGGCTACACCTTC,CASSPLQMTGVTNYGYTF
-,TRBJ2-1,TRBV14,-,TGTGCCAGCAGCCAAGGGAAGGGGATCTATGAGCAGTTCTTC,CASSQGKGIYEQFF
-,TRBJ2-5,TRBV10-2,-,TGCGCCAGCAGGGGCAGGCAAGAGACCCAGTACTTC,CASRGRQETQYF
-,TRBJ2-1,TRBV6-1,-,TGTGCCAGCAGTGATCAGGGGAGCTCCTACAATGAGCAGTTCTTC,CASSDQGSSYNEQFF
-,TRBJ1-3,TRBV18,-,TGTGCCAGCTCACTCGGGGTGATTGGAAACACCATATATTTT,CASSLGVIGNTIYF
-,TRBJ1-1,TRBV27,-,TGTGCCAGCTCGTCTATGAACACTGAAGCTTTCTTT,CASSSMNTEAFF
-,TRBJ2-7,TRBV5-6,TRBD2,TGTGCCAGCAGCTCCGGCGGGAGCTACGAGCAGTACTTC,CASSSGGSYEQYF
-,TRBJ2-3,TRBV9,-,TGTGCCAGCAGCCCACTGCGGCCAGGCACAGATACGCAGTATTTT,CASSPLRPGTDTQYF
-,TRBJ2-7,TRBV2,TRBD1,TGTGCCATGGCCGGGACAGGAACCTACGAGCAGTACTTC,CAMAGTGTYEQYF
-,TRBJ2-7,TRBV7-8,TRBD1,TGTGCCAGCAGCCTCGGGACAGGTCCCTACGAGCAGTACTTC,CASSLGTGPYEQYF
-,TRBJ1-1,TRBV27,-,TGTGCCAGCAGTTTTTTCGTGTCCACTGAAGCTTTCTTT,CASSFFVSTEAFF
-,TRBJ2-4,TRBV19,-,TGTGCCAGTAGGCTCCAGGGACTAGCCAAAAACATTCAGTACTTC,CASRLQGLAKNIQYF
few,TRBJ2-3,TRBV9,TRBD2,TGTGCCAGCAGCGCGGGGACTAGCGGGAGCACAGATACGCAGTATTTT,CASSAGTSGSTDTQYF
once,TRBJ2-7,TRBV19,TRBD1,TGTGCCAGTAAGAGACAGGGAGACCACTACGAGCAGTACTTC,CASKRQGDHYEQYF
once,TRBJ2-7,TRBV11-3,-,TGTGCCAGCAGCTTACGCCCGTGGAGGGAGCAGTACTTC,CASSLRPWREQYF
-,TRBJ1-6,TRBV18,TRBD1,TGTGCCAGCTCACGGGACAGCTATAATTCACCCCTCCACTTT,CASSRDSYNSPLHF
-,TRBJ2-2,TRBV5-8,TRBD1,TGTGCCAGCACCGGGGACAGGGGGCGTTCCGGGGAGCTGTTTTTT,CASTGDRGRSGELFF
once,TRBJ1-2,TRBV28,-,TGTGCCAGCAGCCTAAGCGGGGGGCGCTATGGCTACACCTTC,CASSLSGGRYGYTF
-,TRBJ2-7,TRBV7-8,TRBD2,TGTGCCAGCAGCTTAGTTAGCGGGGGTCGCTACGAGCAGTACTTC,CASSLVSGGRYEQYF
-,TRBJ2-3,TRBV9,TRBD2,TGTGCCAGCAGCCAGGGGACTAGCGGGACTCCAGTGGATACGCAGTATTTT,CASSQGTSGTPVDTQYF
-,TRBJ2-7,TRBV27,TRBD2,TGTGCCAGCAGAGAAAGACTAGCAGTGTGGAACGAGCAGTACTTC,CASRERLAVWNEQYF
-,TRBJ1-2,TRBV27,TRBD1,TGTGCCAGCAGACGAGACCTGACAGGGAACTATGGCTACACCTTC,CASRRDLTGNYGYTF
-,TRBJ2-7,TRBV11-1,-,TGTGCCAGCAGCTCCAGGGACTACGAGCAGTACTTC,CASSSRDYEQYF
-,TRBJ2-7,TRBV18,-,TGTGCCAGCTCACAAGGGGGAGTCTCCTACGAGCAGTACTTC,CASSQGGVSYEQYF
-,TRBJ1-5,TRBV30,TRBD1,TGTGCCTGGGCCGGGACAGGGAATCAGCCCCAGCATTTT,CAWAGTGNQPQHF
-,TRBJ2-3,TRBV6-5,-,TGTGCCAGCAGTTACTCCTACACAGCTGGGGATACGCAGTATTTT,CASSYSYTAGDTQYF
-,TRBJ2-1,TRBV5-1,-,TGCGCCAGCAGCCTGGCTAGCGAATACAATGAGCAGTTCTTC,CASSLASEYNEQFF
few,TRBJ2-7,TRBV20-1,-,TGCAGTGCCCTACTAGGCTACGAGCAGTACTTC,CSALLGYEQYF